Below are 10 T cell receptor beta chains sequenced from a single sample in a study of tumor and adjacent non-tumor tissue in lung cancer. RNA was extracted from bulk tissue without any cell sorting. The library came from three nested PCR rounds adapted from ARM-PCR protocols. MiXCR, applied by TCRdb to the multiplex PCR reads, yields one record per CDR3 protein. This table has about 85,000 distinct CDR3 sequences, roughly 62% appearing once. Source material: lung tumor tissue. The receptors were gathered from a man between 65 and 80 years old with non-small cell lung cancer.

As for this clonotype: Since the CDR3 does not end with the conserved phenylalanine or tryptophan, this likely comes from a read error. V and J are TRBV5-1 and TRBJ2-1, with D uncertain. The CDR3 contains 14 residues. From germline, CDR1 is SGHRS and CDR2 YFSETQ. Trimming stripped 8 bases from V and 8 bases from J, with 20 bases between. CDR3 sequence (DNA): TGCGCCAGTAGCCTGGTCCCCGCAGGTTATGAGCAGTTCCTC. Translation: CASSLVPAGYEQFL.

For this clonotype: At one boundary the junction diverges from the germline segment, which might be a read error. The DNA for the CDR3 is TGCTGTGCTAATGACAGGAATAATCAGCCCCAGCATTTT. It yields the protein CCANDRNNQPQHF. The chain has TRBV20-1 and TRBJ1-5, with D tentatively TRBD1 (6 bases). The CDR3 spans 13 residues. Germline V CDR1 and CDR2: DFQATT, SNEGSKA (reference sequence).

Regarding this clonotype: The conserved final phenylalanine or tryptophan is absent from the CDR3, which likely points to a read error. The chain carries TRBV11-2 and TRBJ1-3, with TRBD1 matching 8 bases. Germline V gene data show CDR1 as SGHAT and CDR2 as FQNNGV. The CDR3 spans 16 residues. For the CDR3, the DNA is TGTGCTAGCAGTCCTCTCCGCCAGGGGGCCGGAAACACCATATATTCT. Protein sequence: CASSPLRQGAGNTIYS.

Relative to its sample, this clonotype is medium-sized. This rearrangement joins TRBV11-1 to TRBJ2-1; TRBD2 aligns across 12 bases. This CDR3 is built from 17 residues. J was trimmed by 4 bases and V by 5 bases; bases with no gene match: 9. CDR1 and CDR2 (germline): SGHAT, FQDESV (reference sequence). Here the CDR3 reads CASSREASGGVYNEQFF. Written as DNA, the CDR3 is TGTGCCAGCAGCCGAGAGGCTAGCGGGGGGGTATACAATGAGCAGTTCTTC.

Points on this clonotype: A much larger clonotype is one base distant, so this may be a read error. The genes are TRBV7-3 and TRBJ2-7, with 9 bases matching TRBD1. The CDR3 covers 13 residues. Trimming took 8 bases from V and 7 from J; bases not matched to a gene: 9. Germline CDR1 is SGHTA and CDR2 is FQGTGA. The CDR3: CASGAGQGQEQYF. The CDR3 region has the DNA TGTGCCAGCGGTGCGGGACAGGGTCAAGAGCAGTACTTC.

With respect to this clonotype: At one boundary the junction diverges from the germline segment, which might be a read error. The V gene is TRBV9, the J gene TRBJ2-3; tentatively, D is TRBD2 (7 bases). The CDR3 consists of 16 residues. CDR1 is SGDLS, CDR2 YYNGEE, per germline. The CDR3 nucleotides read TGTGCCAGCGGCGTATCGGGGGGCCGTCCCCCAGATACGCAGTATTTT. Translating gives CASGVSGGRPPDTQYF.

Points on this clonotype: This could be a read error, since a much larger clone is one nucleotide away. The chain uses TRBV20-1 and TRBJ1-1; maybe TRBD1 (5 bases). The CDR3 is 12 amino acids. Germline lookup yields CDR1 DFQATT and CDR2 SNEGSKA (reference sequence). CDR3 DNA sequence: TGCAATGCTGAGCAGGGAGGCACTGAAGCTTTCTTT. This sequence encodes CNAEQGGTEAFF.

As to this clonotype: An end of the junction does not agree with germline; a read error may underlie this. CDR3 sequence (DNA): TGTGTCAGCAGCTTGTCGGCTAGCGGGGATTACGAGCAGTACTTC. It translates to CVSSLSASGDYEQYF. This chain links TRBV5-4 with TRBJ2-7; TRBD2 aligns across 9 bases. This CDR3 has 15 amino acids. CDR1 and CDR2 (germline): SGHNT, YYREEE (reference sequence). The full variable domain, with the rest looked up from reference TRBV5-4 and TRBJ2-7, is ETGVTQSPTHLIKTRGQQVTLRCSSQSGHNTVSWYQQALGQGPQFIFQYYREEENGRGNFPPRFSGLQFPNYSSELNVNALELDDSALYLCVSSLSASGDYEQYFGPGTRLTVT.

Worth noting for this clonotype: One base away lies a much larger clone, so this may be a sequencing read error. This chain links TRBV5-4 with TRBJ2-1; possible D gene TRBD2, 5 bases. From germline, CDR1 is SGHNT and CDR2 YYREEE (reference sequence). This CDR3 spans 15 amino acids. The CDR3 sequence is CVSSLDSFGWNEQFF. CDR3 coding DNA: TGTGTCAGCAGCTTGGACTCTTTCGGGTGGAATGAGCAGTTCTTC.

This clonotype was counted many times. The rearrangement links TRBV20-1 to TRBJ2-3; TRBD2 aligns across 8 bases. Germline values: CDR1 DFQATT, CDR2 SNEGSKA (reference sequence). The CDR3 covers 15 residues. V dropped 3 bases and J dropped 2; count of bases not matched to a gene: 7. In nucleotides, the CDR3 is TGCAGTGCTAGTATCACTAGCGGATACACAGATACGCAGTATTTT. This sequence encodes CSASITSGYTDTQYF.